The clone carrying this T cell receptor beta chain was found many times. Its target is unknown. This entry belongs to a study of T cell repertoires in cytomegalovirus infection. From the reads, TCRdb called clonotypes with MiXCR, one entry per CDR3 protein. The profile shows approximately 1,000,000 distinct CDR3 sequences, roughly 31% of them singletons. V shed 0 bases and J shed 7 bases, with 13 bases lying between them. Germline V gives CDR1 LNHNV, CDR2 YYDKDF (reference sequence). The CDR3 consists of 15 residues. The rearrangement joins TRBV15 to TRBJ1-5, with D possibly being TRBD1 (5 bases). This clonotype was sampled from a human donor in good health (CMV status not recorded). Some clones in this sample may be carry-over from other donors' samples. The sample consisted of cultured CD8+ T cells from PBMCs, taken from culture after CMV antigen stimulation. The CDR3 reads CATSRDRGGYQPQHF. The DNA for the CDR3 is TGTGCCACCAGCAGAGATCGGGGGGGGTACCAGCCCCAGCATTTT.